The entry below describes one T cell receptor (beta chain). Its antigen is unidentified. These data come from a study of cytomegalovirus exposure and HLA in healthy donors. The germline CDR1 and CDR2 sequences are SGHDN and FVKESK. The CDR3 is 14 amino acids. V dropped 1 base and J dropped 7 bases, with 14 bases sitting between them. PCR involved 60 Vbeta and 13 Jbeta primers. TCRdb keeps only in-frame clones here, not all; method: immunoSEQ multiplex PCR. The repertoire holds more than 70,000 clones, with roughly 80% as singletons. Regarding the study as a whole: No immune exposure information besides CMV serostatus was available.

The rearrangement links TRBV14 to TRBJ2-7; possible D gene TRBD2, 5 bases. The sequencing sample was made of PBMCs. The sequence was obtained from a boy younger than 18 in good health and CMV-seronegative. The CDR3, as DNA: TGTGCCAGCAGCCAAGGCGGGCGGCCTCAGGAGCAGTACTTC. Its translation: CASSQGGRPQEQYF.